The present T cell receptor (beta chain) was sequenced within a study of shared clonotypes between healthy human individuals. This clone was counted a few times. Unsorted samples used tens of millions of PBMCs for genomic DNA. The material for each subset, its genomic DNA, was split evenly across several immunoSEQ plates. Profiling relied on immunoSEQ multiplex PCR, and the TCRdb table lists in-frame clones only, not all of them. The table includes under 600,000 clones, around 80% detected once. The sample consisted of PBMCs. The TCR comes from a woman aged 40 to 50 in good health. Some clones in this sample may be carry-over from other donors' samples.

The CDR3 DNA reads TGTGCCAGCGAGGGCAGGGGGCACATGACCCAGTACTTC. Amino acid sequence: CASEGRGHMTQYF. The genes are TRBV14 and TRBJ2-5; 8 nucleotides agree with TRBD1. The germline CDR1 and CDR2 sequences are SGHDN and FVKESK. CDR3 length equals 13 residues. V lost 8 bases to trimming and J lost 7 bases; unmatched junction nucleotides: 9.